The 3 T cell receptor beta chains presented below share a single source sample, sequenced in a study of OX40 agonist ivuxolimab in advanced cancers. Assay used: immunoSEQ multiplex PCR; TCRdb lists only in-frame clones, some missing. The sample lists under 100,000 clones, 80% to 95% seen once, with about 0.63% in the top ten. Sequencing was performed on CD4+ or CD8+ T cells sorted from blood, taken in a trial of the OX40 agonist ivuxolimab. The receptors derive from an adult with an advanced solid tumor such as melanoma, head and neck, liver or kidney cancer.

This clone was picked up one time. The chain couples TRBV19 to TRBJ1-3; the D is unclear. Trimming cost V 10 bases and J 0 bases, with 10 bases left between them. Germline V gene lookup returns CDR1 LNHDA and CDR2 SQIVND (reference sequence). The CDR3 totals 13 residues. CDR3 in DNA: TGTGCCATTCAGGACGACTCTGGAAACACCATATATTTT. Its translation is CAIQDDSGNTIYF.

V usage is TRBV11-2 and J usage is TRBJ2-7, with D possibly being TRBD1 (7 bases). The CDR3 is 15 residues long. The germline V and J ends were trimmed by 8 bases and 0 bases, with 17 bases remaining between them. CDR1 is SGHAT, CDR2 FQNNGV, per germline. The CDR3 DNA reads as TGTGCCAGCTCCAACCAGGGGGGTACCTCCTACGAGCAGTACTTC. Amino acid sequence: CASSNQGGTSYEQYF.

The genes are TRBV30 and TRBJ1-2; tentative D call: TRBD1 (6 bases). This CDR3 comprises 13 residues. Germline-derived CDR1 and CDR2 are GTSNPN and SVGIG (reference sequence). V was cut by 2 bases and J by 3 bases, with 10 bases left in between. CDR3 DNA: TGTGCCTGGAGTACGGGGGCGGACTATGGCTACACCTTC. Protein sequence: CAWSTGADYGYTF.